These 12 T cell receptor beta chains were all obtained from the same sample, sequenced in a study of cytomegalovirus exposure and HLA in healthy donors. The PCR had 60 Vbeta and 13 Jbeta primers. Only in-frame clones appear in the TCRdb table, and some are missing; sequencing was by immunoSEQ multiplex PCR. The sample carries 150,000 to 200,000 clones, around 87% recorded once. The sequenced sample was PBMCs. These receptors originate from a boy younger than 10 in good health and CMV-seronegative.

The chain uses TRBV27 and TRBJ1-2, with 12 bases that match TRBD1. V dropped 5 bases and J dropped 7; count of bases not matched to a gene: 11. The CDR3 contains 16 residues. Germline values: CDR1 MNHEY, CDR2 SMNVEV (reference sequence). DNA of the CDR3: TGTGCCAGCAGTGCAGCCGGGACAGGGGGCCAGAGTGGCTACACCTTC. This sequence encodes CASSAAGTGGQSGYTF.

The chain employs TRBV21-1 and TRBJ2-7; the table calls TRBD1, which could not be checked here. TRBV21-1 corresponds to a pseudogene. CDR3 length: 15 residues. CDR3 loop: CASSKGRDSPYEQYF. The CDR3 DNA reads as TGTGCCAGCAGCAAAGGGAGGGACAGCCCCTACGAGCAGTACTTC.

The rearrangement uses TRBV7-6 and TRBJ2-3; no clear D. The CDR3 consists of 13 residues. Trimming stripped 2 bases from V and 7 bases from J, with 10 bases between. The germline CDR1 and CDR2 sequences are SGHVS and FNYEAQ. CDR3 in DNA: TGTGCCAGCAGCTTATCTCCGGGTTATACGCAGTATTTT. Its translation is CASSLSPGYTQYF.

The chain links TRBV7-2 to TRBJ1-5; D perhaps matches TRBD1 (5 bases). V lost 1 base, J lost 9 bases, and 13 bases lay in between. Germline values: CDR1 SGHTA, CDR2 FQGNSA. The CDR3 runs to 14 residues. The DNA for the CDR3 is TGTGCCAGCAGCTTAGGTGGTGGGGGGTCGCCCCAGCATTTT. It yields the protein CASSLGGGGSPQHF.

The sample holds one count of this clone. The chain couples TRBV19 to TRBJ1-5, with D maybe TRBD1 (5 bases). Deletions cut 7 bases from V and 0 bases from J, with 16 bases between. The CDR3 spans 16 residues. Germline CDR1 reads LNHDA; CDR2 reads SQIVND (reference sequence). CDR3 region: CASTTSGLYSNQPQHF. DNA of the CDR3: TGTGCCAGTACCACTTCAGGGCTATATAGCAATCAGCCCCAGCATTTT. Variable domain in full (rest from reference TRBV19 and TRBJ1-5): DGGITQSPKYLFRKEGQNVTLSCEQNLNHDAMYWYRQDPGQGLRLIYYSQIVNDFQKGDIAEGYSVSREKKESFPLTVTSAQKNPTAFYLCASTTSGLYSNQPQHFGDGTRLSIL.

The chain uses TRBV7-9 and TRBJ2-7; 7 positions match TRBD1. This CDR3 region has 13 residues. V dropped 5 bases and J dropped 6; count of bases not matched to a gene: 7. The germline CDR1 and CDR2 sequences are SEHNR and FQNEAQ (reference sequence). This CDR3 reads CASSPEGQSEQYF. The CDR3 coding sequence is TGTGCCAGCAGCCCCGAGGGACAGAGCGAGCAGTACTTC.

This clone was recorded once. The CDR3 spells CATSPQWGGRLEQYF. The CDR3 DNA reads as TGTGCCACTTCCCCTCAATGGGGCGGTCGGCTCGAGCAGTACTTC. This chain joins TRBV15 and TRBJ2-7; D might be TRBD1 (5 bases). The CDR3 contains 15 residues. Germline loops: CDR1 LNHNV, CDR2 YYDKDF (reference sequence). Between the trimmed V and J ends, which lost 9 bases and 6 bases, there was a span of 24 bases.

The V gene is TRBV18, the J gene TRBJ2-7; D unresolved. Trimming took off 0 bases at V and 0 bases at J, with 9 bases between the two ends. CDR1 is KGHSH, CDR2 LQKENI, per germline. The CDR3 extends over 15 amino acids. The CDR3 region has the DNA TGTGCCAGCTCACCACCATCCGGTTCCTCCTACGAGCAGTACTTC. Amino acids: CASSPPSGSSYEQYF.

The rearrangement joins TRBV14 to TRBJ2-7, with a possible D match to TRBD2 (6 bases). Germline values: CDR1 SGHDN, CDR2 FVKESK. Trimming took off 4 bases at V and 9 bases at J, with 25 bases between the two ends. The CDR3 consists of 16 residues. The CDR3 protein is CASSRGPRTNFILQYF. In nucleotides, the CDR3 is TGTGCCAGCAGCCGGGGACCTAGGACTAATTTTATTCTGCAGTACTTC. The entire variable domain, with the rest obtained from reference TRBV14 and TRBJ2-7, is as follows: EAGVTQFPSHSVIEKGQTVTLRCDPISGHDNLYWYRRVMGKEIKFLLHFVKESKQDESGMPNNRFLAERTGGTYSTLKVQPAELEDSGVYFCASSRGPRTNFILQYFGPGTRLTVT.

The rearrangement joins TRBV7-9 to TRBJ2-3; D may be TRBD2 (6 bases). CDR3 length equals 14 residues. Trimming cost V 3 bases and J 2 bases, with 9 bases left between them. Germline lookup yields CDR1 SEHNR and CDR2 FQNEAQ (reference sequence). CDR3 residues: CASSLGRYTDTQYF. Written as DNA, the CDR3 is TGTGCCAGCAGCTTGGGGAGGTACACAGATACGCAGTATTTT.

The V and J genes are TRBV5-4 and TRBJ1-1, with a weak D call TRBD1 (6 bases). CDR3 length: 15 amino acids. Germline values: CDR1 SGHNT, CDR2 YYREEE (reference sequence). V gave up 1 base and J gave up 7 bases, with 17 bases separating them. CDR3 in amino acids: CASSLFIVDSHEAFF. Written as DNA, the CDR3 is TGTGCCAGCAGCTTGTTTATTGTGGACAGTCATGAAGCTTTCTTT.

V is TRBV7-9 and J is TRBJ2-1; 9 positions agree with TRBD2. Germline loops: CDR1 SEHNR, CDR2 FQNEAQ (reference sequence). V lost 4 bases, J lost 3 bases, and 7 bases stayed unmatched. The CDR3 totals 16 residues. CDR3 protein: CASSSSGTSFYNEQFF. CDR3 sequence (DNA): TGTGCCAGCAGCTCATCCGGGACTAGCTTCTACAATGAGCAGTTCTTC. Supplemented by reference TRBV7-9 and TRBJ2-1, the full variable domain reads DTGVSQNPRHKITKRGQNVTFRCDPISEHNRLYWYRQTLGQGPEFLTYFQNEAQLEKSRLLSDRFSAERPKGSFSTLEIQRTEQGDSAMYLCASSSSGTSFYNEQFFGPGTRLTVL.